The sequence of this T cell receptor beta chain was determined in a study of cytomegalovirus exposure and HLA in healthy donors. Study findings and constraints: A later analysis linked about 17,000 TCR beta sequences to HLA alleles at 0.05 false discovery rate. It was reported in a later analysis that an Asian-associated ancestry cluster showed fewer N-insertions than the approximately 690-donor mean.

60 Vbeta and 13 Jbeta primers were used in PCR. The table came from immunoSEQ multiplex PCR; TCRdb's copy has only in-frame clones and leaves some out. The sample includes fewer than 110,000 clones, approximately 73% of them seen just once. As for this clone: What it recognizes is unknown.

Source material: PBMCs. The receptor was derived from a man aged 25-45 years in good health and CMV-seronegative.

The CDR3 region has the DNA TGTGCCAGCAGCTTACCGACAGGGACTGGGGCCAACGTCCTGACTTTC. Translation: CASSLPTGTGANVLTF. V is TRBV11-1 and J is TRBJ2-6, with TRBD1 matching over 7 bases. The CDR3 has 16 amino acids. The germline CDR1 and CDR2 sequences are SGHAT and FQDESV (reference sequence). Trimming took 2 bases from V and 2 from J; bases not matched to a gene: 3. The full variable domain, in which reference TRBV11-1 and TRBJ2-6 provide the parts outside the CDR3, is EAEVAQSPRYKITEKSQAVAFWCDPISGHATLYWYRQILGQGPELLVQFQDESVVDDSQLPKDRFSAERLKGVDSTLKIQPAELGDSAMYLCASSLPTGTGANVLTFGAGSRLTVL.